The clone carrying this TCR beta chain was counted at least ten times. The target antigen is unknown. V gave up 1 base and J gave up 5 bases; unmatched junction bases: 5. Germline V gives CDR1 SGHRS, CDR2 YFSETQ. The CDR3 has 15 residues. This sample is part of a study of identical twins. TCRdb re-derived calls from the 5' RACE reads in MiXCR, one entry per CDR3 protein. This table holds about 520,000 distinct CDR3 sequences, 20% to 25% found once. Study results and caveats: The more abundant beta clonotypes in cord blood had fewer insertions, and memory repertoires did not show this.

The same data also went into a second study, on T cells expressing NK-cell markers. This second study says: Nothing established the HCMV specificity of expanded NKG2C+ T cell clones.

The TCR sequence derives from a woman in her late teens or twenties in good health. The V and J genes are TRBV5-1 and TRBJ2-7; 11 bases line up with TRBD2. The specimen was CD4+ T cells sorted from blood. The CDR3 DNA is TGCGCCAGCAGCTTGCCTAGCGGGGGGCCGGACGAGCAGTACTTC. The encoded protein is CASSLPSGGPDEQYF.